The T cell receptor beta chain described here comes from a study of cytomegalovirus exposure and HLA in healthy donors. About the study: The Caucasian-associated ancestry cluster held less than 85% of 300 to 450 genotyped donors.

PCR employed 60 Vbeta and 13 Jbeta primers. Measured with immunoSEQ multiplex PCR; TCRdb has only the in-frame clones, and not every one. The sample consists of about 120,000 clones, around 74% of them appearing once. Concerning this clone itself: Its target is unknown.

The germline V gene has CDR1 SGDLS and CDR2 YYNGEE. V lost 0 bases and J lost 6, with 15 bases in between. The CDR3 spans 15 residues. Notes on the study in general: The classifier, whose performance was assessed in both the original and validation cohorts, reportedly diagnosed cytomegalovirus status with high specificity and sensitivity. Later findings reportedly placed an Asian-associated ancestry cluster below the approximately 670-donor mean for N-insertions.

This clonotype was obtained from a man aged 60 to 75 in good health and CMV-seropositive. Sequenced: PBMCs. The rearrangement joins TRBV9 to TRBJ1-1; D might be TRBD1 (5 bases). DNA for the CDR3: TGTGCCAGCAGCGTAGCGGGGGGGATTACGGCTGAAGCTTTCTTT. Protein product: CASSVAGGITAEAFF.